One and the same sample provided the 21 T cell receptor beta chains below, sequenced in a study of blood T cell repertoires in COVID-19. Libraries were prepared by immunoSEQ multiplex PCR; TCRdb keeps only in-frame clonotypes and omits some of them. The repertoire includes 210,000 or so clones, roughly 81% of them detected once, and approximately 8% sits in the top ten. Sequenced material: peripheral blood. The receptors come from a woman aged 45-65 years with active or convalescent COVID-19.

There are a few counts of this clone. DNA of the CDR3: TGTGCCAGCAGCTTGACGACAGGGACTAACTATGGCTACACCTTC. Translated, it gives CASSLTTGTNYGYTF. The rearrangement joins TRBV7-2 to TRBJ1-2, with 7 positions matching TRBD1. CDR3 length equals 15 residues. Germline-derived CDR1 and CDR2 are SGHTA and FQGNSA. V trimming: 3 bases; J trimming: 0 bases; junction bases outside the gene matches: 4. The full variable domain, completed using reference TRBV7-2 and TRBJ1-2, is GAGVSQSPSNKVTEKGKDVELRCDPISGHTALYWYRQSLGQGLEFLIYFQGNSAPDKSGLPSDRFSAERTGGSVSTLTIQRTQQEDSAVYLCASSLTTGTNYGYTFGSGTRLTVV.

This clone appeared a single time. V is TRBV19 and J is TRBJ1-5; tentative D call: TRBD1 (5 bases). The CDR3 has 13 residues. Germline assignment: CDR1 LNHDA and CDR2 SQIVND (reference sequence). V dropped 5 bases and J dropped 9 bases, with 14 bases sitting between them. DNA for the CDR3: TGTGCCAGTAGTTCCCCGTCTCAGGGGCCCCAGCATTTT. This gives the protein CASSSPSQGPQHF.

CDR3: CATRQGPSEDTEAFF. CDR3 bases: TGTGCCACCCGACAGGGGCCCTCGGAGGACACTGAAGCTTTCTTT. V is TRBV4-2 and J is TRBJ1-1, with 8 bases matching TRBD1. Germline assignment: CDR1 LGHNA and CDR2 YNFKEQ. The V segment lost 10 bases and the J segment 3 bases; nucleotides outside the gene matches: 13. The CDR3 is made up of 15 amino acids.

The J gene is TRBJ1-1, the V gene TRBV7-9, with a possible D match to TRBD1 (5 bases). V lost 7 bases and J 3 bases, leaving 12 bases between the germline ends. From germline, CDR1 is SEHNR and CDR2 FQNEAQ (reference sequence). The CDR3 covers 13 residues. CDR3 residues: CASTPGGDTEAFF. The CDR3 DNA reads TGTGCCAGCACCCCGGGGGGGGACACTGAAGCTTTCTTT.

V gene TRBV27 combines with J gene TRBJ2-3, with D unresolved. Per germline, CDR1 MNHEY and CDR2 SMNVEV (reference sequence). Between the trimmed V and J ends, which lost 8 bases and 6 bases, there was a span of 9 bases. CDR3 length: 11 amino acids. The CDR3 DNA reads as TGTGCCAGCGTTCGTTCCGATACGCAGTATTTT. It specifies CASVRSDTQYF.

This chain joins TRBV11-2 and TRBJ2-1; 7 bases fit TRBD2. The V and J ends lost 5 bases and 7 bases, in that order; junction bases with no gene match: 2. Germline CDR1 SGHAT, CDR2 FQNNGV. The CDR3 extends over 12 amino acids. CDR3 DNA sequence: TGTGCCAGCAGCCGAGCGGGAAATGAGCAGTTCTTC. Protein product: CASSRAGNEQFF.

This chain joins TRBV2 and TRBJ2-2; D perhaps matches TRBD2 (6 bases). Germline V gives CDR1 SNHLY, CDR2 FYNNEI. V was clipped by 2 bases and J by 5 bases, with 12 bases between them. CDR3 length: 15 amino acids. As DNA, the CDR3 is TGTGCCAGCAGTGAACGGGCGGGATGGACCGGGGAGCTGTTTTTT. Protein product: CASSERAGWTGELFF. Full variable domain (remainder filled in from reference TRBV2 and TRBJ2-2): EPEVTQTPSHQVTQMGQEVILRCVPISNHLYFYWYRQILGQKVEFLVSFYNNEISEKSEIFDDQFSVERPDGSNFTLKIRSTKLEDSAMYFCASSERAGWTGELFFGEGSRLTVL.

The chain recombines TRBV27 with TRBJ1-2, with 7 positions matching TRBD1. Unmatched junction bases numbered 9, after V lost 6 bases and J lost 2 bases. There are 15 residues in the CDR3. Germline V lookup: CDR1 MNHEY, CDR2 SMNVEV (reference sequence). CDR3 loop: CASRKTGAINYGYTF. The CDR3, as DNA: TGTGCCAGCAGAAAAACAGGGGCTATAAACTATGGCTACACCTTC.

The J gene is TRBJ1-5, the V gene TRBV7-9, with 8 nucleotides matching TRBD1. The CDR3 covers 14 residues. V was clipped by 5 bases and J by 5 bases; unmatched bases: 5. Germline lookup yields CDR1 SEHNR and CDR2 FQNEAQ (reference sequence). The CDR3 DNA sequence: TGTGCCAGCAGCCACACAGGGGGGGATCAGCCCCAGCATTTT. This sequence encodes CASSHTGGDQPQHF.

CDR3: CASSRAGLSSYNSPLHF. CDR3 in DNA: TGTGCCAGCAGTAGGGCGGGACTGAGCTCCTATAATTCACCCCTCCACTTT. This chain joins TRBV27 and TRBJ1-6; D is possibly TRBD1 (5 bases). The V gene lost 5 bases and the J gene lost 0 bases, with 14 bases spanning the gap. This CDR3 is built from 17 residues. In germline, CDR1 is MNHEY, CDR2 SMNVEV (reference sequence).

This clone was seen once. The chain couples TRBV18 to TRBJ1-6, with D unresolved. Germline V gives CDR1 KGHSH, CDR2 LQKENI. The CDR3 has 13 amino acids. Trimming pared 5 bases from V and 10 bases from J, leaving 12 bases between. The CDR3, as DNA: TGTGCCAGCTCAAAGCAAGATCTCTCACCCCTCCACTTT. As protein: CASSKQDLSPLHF. The full variable domain, its missing parts supplied by reference TRBV18 and TRBJ1-6, is NAGVMQNPRHLVRRRGQEARLRCSPMKGHSHVYWYRQLPEEGLKFMVYLQKENIIDESGMPKERFSAEFPKEGPSILRIQQVVRGDSAAYFCASSKQDLSPLHFGNGTRLTVT.

This chain uses TRBV2 with TRBJ1-5, with D tentatively TRBD1 (6 bases). Germline lookup yields CDR1 SNHLY and CDR2 FYNNEI. Trimming shortened V by 0 bases and J by 5 bases, and 11 bases separated the two germline ends. CDR3 length: 15 residues. The CDR3 DNA follows: TGTGCCAGCAGTGAAGCCCGGGGGGCTCATCAGCCCCAGCATTTT. Translated: CASSEARGAHQPQHF.

The gene calls are TRBV5-1 and TRBJ1-6; D is perhaps TRBD1 (5 bases). Germline CDR1 is SGHRS and CDR2 is YFSETQ. The V gene lost 3 bases and the J gene lost 12 bases, with 13 bases spanning the gap. The CDR3 is 13 residues long. As DNA, the CDR3 is TGCGCCAGCAGCTCGCGGGACCTCGGACCCCTCCACTTT. It yields the protein CASSSRDLGPLHF. The variable domain in full, completed from reference TRBV5-1 and TRBJ1-6, reads KAGVTQTPRYLIKTRGQQVTLSCSPISGHRSVSWYQQTPGQGLQFLFEYFSETQRNKGNFPGRFSGRQFSNSRSEMNVSTLELGDSALYLCASSSRDLGPLHFGNGTRLTVT.

This clone occurred a few times. The V gene is TRBV9, the J gene TRBJ2-7; maybe TRBD2 (6 bases). The CDR3 extends over 12 amino acids. The V gene's germline CDR1 is SGDLS and CDR2 YYNGEE. The chain's CDR3 is CASSVESMRGRV. CDR3 bases: TGTGCCAGCAGCGTAGAAAGTATGCGAGGGAGGGTC.

This chain links TRBV3-1 (or the pseudogene TRBV3-2) with TRBJ1-2; maybe TRBD1 (6 bases). The germline CDR1 and CDR2 sequences are LGHDT and YNNKEL (reference sequence). This CDR3 has 15 amino acids. V gave up 4 bases and J gave up 5 bases, with 17 bases separating them. Here the CDR3 DNA reads TGTGCCAGCAGCCCTCAGACAGGCCCGGAGTATGGCTACACCTTC. Its translation: CASSPQTGPEYGYTF.

The chain couples TRBV19 to TRBJ1-2; 9 nucleotides line up with TRBD1. V was pared by 5 bases and J by 5 bases, with 12 bases of the junction left unmatched. CDR1 LNHDA and CDR2 SQIVND come from the germline V gene (reference sequence). The CDR3 length is 16 residues. The CDR3 loop is CASSPPGQGMGYGYTF. The CDR3 DNA sequence: TGTGCCAGTAGTCCCCCGGGACAGGGAATGGGGTATGGCTACACCTTC.

The chain links TRBV10-1 to TRBJ2-2; 9 nucleotides align to TRBD1. With V trimmed by 5 bases and J by 3 bases, 4 bases remained unmatched. CDR1 and CDR2 from the germline V gene are WNHNN and SYGVQD (reference sequence). CDR3 length: 15 residues. Here the CDR3 reads CASSSGQGYTGELFF. DNA of the CDR3: TGCGCCAGCAGTTCCGGACAGGGGTACACCGGGGAGCTGTTTTTT.

The V call is TRBV18, the J call TRBJ1-1; D may be TRBD1 (5 bases). The germline V gene has CDR1 KGHSH and CDR2 LQKENI. The CDR3 has 12 amino acids. V shed 9 bases and J shed 4 bases, with 12 bases lying between them. The CDR3 DNA sequence: TGTGCCAGTGGGGGGGGAAGCACTGAAGCTTTCTTT. This translates into CASGGGSTEAFF.

The chain carries TRBV5-1 and TRBJ1-3; no reliable D call. The germline gives CDR1 SGHRS, CDR2 YFSETQ. The CDR3 runs 14 residues. The V end lost 4 bases, the J end lost 0 bases, and 8 bases lay between the germline ends. The CDR3 coding sequence is TGCGCCAGCAGCCTTACAGTCTCTGGAAACACCATATATTTT. It specifies CASSLTVSGNTIYF.

The gene calls are TRBV7-3 and TRBJ2-3; D possibly corresponds to TRBD2 (6 bases). Trimming cost V 0 bases and J 4 bases, with 11 bases left between them. CDR3 size: 15 residues. Per germline, CDR1 SGHTA and CDR2 FQGTGA. The CDR3 protein is CASSLTREWSDTQYF. The CDR3, as DNA: TGTGCCAGCAGCTTAACTCGGGAGTGGTCAGATACGCAGTATTTT.

A few counts support this clone. The CDR3 spells CASSLGQAFTDTQYF. In nucleotides, the CDR3 is TGTGCCAGCAGCTTAGGCCAGGCCTTCACAGATACGCAGTATTTT. This rearrangement joins TRBV13 to TRBJ2-3; D gene ambiguous. V shed 0 bases and J shed 2 bases, with 9 bases lying between them. The germline gives CDR1 PRHDT, CDR2 FYEKMQ (reference sequence). The CDR3 is 15 amino acids.